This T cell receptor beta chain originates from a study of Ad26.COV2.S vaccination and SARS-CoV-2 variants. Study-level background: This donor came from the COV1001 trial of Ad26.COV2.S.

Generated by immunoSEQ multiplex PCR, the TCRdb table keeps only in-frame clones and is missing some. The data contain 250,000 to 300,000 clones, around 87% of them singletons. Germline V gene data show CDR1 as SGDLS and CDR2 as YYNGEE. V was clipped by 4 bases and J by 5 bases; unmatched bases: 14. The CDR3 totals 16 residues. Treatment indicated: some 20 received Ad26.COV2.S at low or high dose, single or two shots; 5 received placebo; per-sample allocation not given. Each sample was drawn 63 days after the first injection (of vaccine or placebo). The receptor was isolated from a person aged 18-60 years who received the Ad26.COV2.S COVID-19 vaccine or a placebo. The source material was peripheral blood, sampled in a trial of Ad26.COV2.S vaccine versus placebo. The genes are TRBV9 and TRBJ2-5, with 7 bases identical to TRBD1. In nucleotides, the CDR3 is TGTGCCAGCAGCCCCGGGACAGCGCCACCCCATGAGACCCAGTACTTC. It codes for CASSPGTAPPHETQYF.